The T cell receptor (beta chain) described here comes from a study of CD8+ T cells in alopecia areata. CDR3 length: 13 amino acids. CDR1 and CDR2 (germline): SQVTM, ANQGSEA. Unmatched junction bases numbered 4, after V lost 7 bases and J lost 3 bases. As the sequencing template, cDNA was produced by extracting RNA and reverse transcribing it. Using immunoSEQ multiplex PCR, the repertoire was profiled, and TCRdb retains in-frame clones only, with some absent. The sample carries 100,000 to 130,000 clones, around 59% recorded once. The V gene is TRBV29-1, the J gene TRBJ2-1; 9 nucleotides agree with TRBD1. The TCR comes from a human donor in good health. Sequencing input: CD8+ T cells sorted from blood. The CDR3 DNA is TGCAGCGCCCCGGACAGGGGCTACAATGAGCAGTTCTTC. As protein: CSAPDRGYNEQFF.